This T cell receptor (beta chain) is drawn from a study of regulatory T cells in long-lasting Graves disease. Assembly of TCR beta libraries relied on iRepertoire HTBI primers together with Arm-PCR of CDR3 regions. MiXCR was run by TCRdb on the multiplex PCR reads, yielding one entry per CDR3 protein. The profile covers some 490,000 distinct CDR3 sequences, with around 12% appearing a single time and 8% to 10% taken by the ten largest. J was trimmed by 7 bases and V by 5 bases; bases with no gene match: 5. The CDR3 loop spans 15 amino acids. Germline V gene sequence: CDR1 SEHNR, CDR2 FQNEAQ (reference sequence). As to time point: newly diagnosed GD, antithyroid drugs for less than 3 months. There was RNA extracted from PBMCs, and the TCR library was made from it. One endocrinology department in Xi'an, China, was where patients came from. This clonotype was observed at least ten times. This sample also belongs to another study, concerning T cells in Graves' hyperthyroidism and ophthalmopathy.

The source of this sequence is a woman aged 25 to 39 with Graves disease. Specimen: peripheral blood mononuclear cells (PBMCs), collected at new diagnosis, from a patient treated with antithyroid drugs. The chain employs TRBV7-9 and TRBJ2-1; TRBD2 agrees at 13 bases. CDR3 protein: CASSDGLAGANEQFF. CDR3 nucleotide sequence: TGTGCCAGCAGCGACGGACTAGCGGGAGCGAATGAGCAGTTCTTC.